The rows below give T cell receptor beta chains drawn from one sample of a study of T cell responses to AZD1222 COVID-19 vaccine. The repertoire was sequenced with immunoSEQ multiplex PCR; TCRdb's copy has only in-frame clones and lacks some. The repertoire holds some 150,000 clones, with around 90% as singletons. Sequencing was performed on peripheral blood, taken on day 0 of AZD1222 vaccination. These receptor sequences come from an adult in good health. Each CDR3 is given with its conserved first and last residue. D genes are given only for firm matches. Rows may omit the clone size; those that give it use once, few, many or a size class.

abundance	d_gene	v_gene	j_gene	CDR3aa	CDR3nt
-	-	TRBV4-2	TRBJ2-7	CASSQDGSRGRGRQYF	TGTGCCAGCAGCCAAGACGGGTCAAGGGGAAGAGGTAGGCAGTACTTC
-	-	TRBV5-8	TRBJ2-5	CASSFSGGLQETQYF	TGTGCCAGCAGCTTTTCCGGGGGCCTACAAGAGACCCAGTACTTC
-	TRBD1	TRBV11-2	TRBJ2-4	CASSLAPGTGGMNIQYF	TGTGCCAGCAGCTTAGCCCCCGGGACAGGGGGTATGAACATTCAGTACTTC
-	TRBD1	TRBV4-1	TRBJ1-5	CARSLQGGKHQPQHF	TGCGCCCGCAGCCTCCAGGGGGGGAAGCATCAGCCCCAGCATTTT
once	TRBD2	TRBV2	TRBJ2-3	CASTSGRAVDTQYF	TGTGCCAGTACTAGCGGGAGGGCAGTAGATACGCAGTATTTT
-	-	TRBV7-2	TRBJ2-1	CASSSESKFF	TGTGCCAGCAGCTCAGAGTCCAAGTTCTTC
few	-	TRBV7-9	TRBJ2-5	CASSLGLRPVETQYF	TGTGCCAGCAGCTTAGGGCTCCGACCCGTCGAGACCCAGTACTTC
-	-	TRBV12-5	TRBJ2-3	CASGSGQPSTDTQYF	TGTGCTAGTGGTTCCGGACAGCCAAGCACAGATACGCAGTATTTT
-	-	TRBV4-1	TRBJ2-4	CASSQEMLAPKNIQYF	TGCGCCAGCAGCCAAGAAATGCTAGCTCCTAAAAACATTCAGTACTTC
-	TRBD1	TRBV25-1	TRBJ1-2	CASSVQGINYGYTF	TGTGCCAGCAGTGTACAGGGGATCAACTATGGCTACACCTTC
few	-	TRBV2	TRBJ1-2	CASSSQGLYGYTF	TGTGCCAGCAGTAGCCAGGGGCTCTATGGCTACACCTTC
-	-	TRBV6-2/TRBV6-3	TRBJ2-5	CASSYSEQETQYF	TGTGCCAGCAGTTACTCGGAACAAGAGACCCAGTACTTC
-	-	TRBV7-6	TRBJ1-2	CASSPQGSGGAAYGYTF	TGTGCCAGCAGTCCTCAAGGATCAGGCGGGGCAGCCTATGGCTACACCTTC
once	-	TRBV27	TRBJ2-3	CASSFFRADTQYF	TGTGCCAGCAGTTTTTTCAGGGCAGATACGCAGTATTTT
once	-	TRBV28	TRBJ2-1	CASSLGTRYNEQFF	TGTGCCAGCAGTTTGGGGACACGGTACAATGAGCAGTTCTTC
-	TRBD1	TRBV18	TRBJ1-2	CASFPGTAQYGYTF	TGTGCCAGCTTCCCCGGGACAGCCCAATATGGCTACACCTTC
-	TRBD2	TRBV5-1	TRBJ2-3	CASSQREGHVYTQYF	TGCGCCAGCAGCCAGCGGGAGGGCCATGTTTATACGCAGTATTTT
-	TRBD1	TRBV11-2	TRBJ1-3	CASSTAGTGIFGNTIYF	TGTGCCAGCAGCACAGCCGGGACAGGGATTTTTGGAAACACCATATATTTT
-	TRBD2	TRBV4-2	TRBJ2-2	CASTRSGTSGAGELFF	TGTGCCAGCACCCGATCCGGGACTAGCGGGGCCGGGGAGCTGTTTTTT
-	-	TRBV19	TRBJ2-1	CASGTLSYNEQFF	TGTGCCAGTGGGACCTTAAGTTACAATGAGCAGTTCTTC
-	-	TRBV28	TRBJ2-7	CASHQGLLYEQYF	TGTGCCAGTCACCAGGGACTGCTCTACGAGCAGTACTTC
-	TRBD2	TRBV10-3	TRBJ2-3	CAISEVGGSDTQYF	TGTGCCATCAGTGAAGTGGGAGGGTCAGATACGCAGTATTTT
-	TRBD1	TRBV7-9	TRBJ2-7	CASSSGQGVIYEQYF	TGTGCCAGCAGCTCGGGACAGGGAGTAATCTACGAGCAGTACTTC
-	TRBD2	TRBV5-1	TRBJ2-7	CASSFLSGLAGEGYEQYF	TGCGCCAGCAGCTTTCTTTCAGGACTAGCGGGAGAAGGATACGAGCAGTACTTC
-	-	TRBV2	TRBJ2-1	CASRSVQVLNEQFF	TGTGCCAGCAGATCGGTTCAGGTTTTGAATGAGCAGTTCTTC
-	-	TRBV6-2/TRBV6-3	TRBJ2-1	CASSQRVVDDEQFF	TGTGCCAGCAGCCAGCGGGTTGTCGACGATGAGCAGTTCTTC
-	TRBD2	TRBV29-1	TRBJ2-2	CSVRLAGGTGELFF	TGCAGCGTTCGCCTAGCGGGAGGCACCGGGGAGCTGTTTTTT
-	-	TRBV7-9	TRBJ2-5	CASSGWGVPLQETQYF	TGTGCCAGCAGCGGCTGGGGAGTGCCGCTTCAAGAGACCCAGTACTTC
-	-	TRBV7-9	TRBJ1-5	CASSLSATQPQHF	TGTGCCAGCAGCCTCTCAGCCACGCAGCCCCAGCATTTT
few	-	TRBV27	TRBJ2-3	CASKTRGSTDTQYF	TGTGCCAGCAAGACAAGGGGGAGTACAGATACGCAGTATTTT
-	-	TRBV28	TRBJ2-7	CASSLSVGAGATYEQYF	TGTGCCAGCAGTTTATCAGTAGGGGCAGGGGCAACCTACGAGCAGTACTTC
-	-	TRBV15	TRBJ1-2	CATSRVPGRDLRGGYGYTF	TGTGCCACCAGCAGAGTCCCGGGGCGAGACCTCAGGGGAGGATATGGCTACACCTTC
-	TRBD2	TRBV19	TRBJ2-1	CASRGGSSYNEQFF	TGTGCCAGTAGGGGCGGGAGCTCCTACAATGAGCAGTTCTTC
-	-	TRBV6-1	TRBJ1-2	CASSERGGRNYGYTF	TGTGCCAGCAGTGAAAGGGGGGGGCGCAACTATGGCTACACCTTC
-	-	TRBV13	TRBJ2-7	CASSPPSGEQYF	TGTGCCAGCAGCCCCCCCTCGGGCGAGCAGTACTTC
-	-	TRBV3-1/TRBV3-2	TRBJ1-1	CASSRGHATAEAFF	TGTGCCAGCAGCCGGGGACACGCGACGGCTGAAGCTTTCTTT
once	-	TRBV6-1	TRBJ1-5	CASSEFGRGNQPQHF	TGTGCCAGCAGTGAATTCGGCAGAGGCAATCAGCCCCAGCATTTT
once	TRBD1	TRBV4-2	TRBJ1-3	CASSQEGRGLGNTIYF	TGTGCCAGCAGCCAAGAAGGGAGGGGGCTGGGAAACACCATATATTTT
-	-	TRBV7-9	TRBJ1-2	CASSTGGGAYGYTF	TGTGCCAGCAGCACAGGAGGGGGGGCCTATGGCTACACCTTC
-	TRBD2	TRBV4-1	TRBJ2-1	CASSRGLAQFF	TGCGCCAGCAGCCGGGGACTAGCGCAGTTCTTC
-	-	TRBV5-4	TRBJ1-2	CASSLGSYGYTF	TGTGCCAGCAGCTTGGGGTCCTATGGCTACACCTTC
few	TRBD1	TRBV4-3	TRBJ1-1	CASSRTTGQGGTEAFF	TGCGCCAGCAGCCGAACCACCGGACAGGGGGGAACTGAAGCTTTCTTT
-	TRBD2	TRBV10-3	TRBJ2-3	CAISEPGLAGDTQYF	TGTGCCATCAGTGAGCCAGGACTAGCGGGGGATACGCAGTATTTT
-	TRBD1	TRBV12-3/TRBV12-4	TRBJ1-1	CASSPGTGEAFF	TGTGCCAGCAGTCCTGGGACAGGGGAAGCTTTCTTT
-	TRBD2	TRBV4-3	TRBJ2-6	CASSQDAGAGANVLTF	TGCGCCAGCAGCCAAGATGCGGGGGCTGGGGCCAACGTCCTGACTTTC
-	-	TRBV6-1	TRBJ1-3	CASSEAPRNTIYF	TGTGCCAGCAGTGAAGCGCCAAGAAACACCATATATTTT
-	TRBD1	TRBV11-1	TRBJ2-5	CASSAGTGRQETQYF	TGTGCCAGCAGCGCAGGGACAGGCCGCCAAGAGACCCAGTACTTC
few	-	TRBV29-1	TRBJ2-5	CSVTPRGGGTQYF	TGCAGCGTTACTCCCCGGGGAGGGGGGACCCAGTACTTC
few	-	TRBV9	TRBJ1-5	CASSVDGVQPQHF	TGTGCCAGCAGCGTAGACGGTGTACAGCCCCAGCATTTT
-	-	TRBV27	TRBJ2-1	CASSLTGNEQFF	TGTGCCAGCAGTTTAACTGGGAATGAGCAGTTCTTC
-	-	TRBV4-1	TRBJ2-1	CASSPGPRDPSYNEQFF	TGCGCCAGCAGCCCCGGACCCCGGGACCCCTCCTACAATGAGCAGTTCTTC
-	TRBD1	TRBV19	TRBJ2-7	CASSIRDRARDEQYF	TGTGCCAGTAGTATTCGGGACAGGGCGCGTGACGAGCAGTACTTC
-	-	TRBV6-6	TRBJ1-2	CASSYSSDGYTF	TGTGCCAGCAGTTACTCGAGCGATGGCTACACCTTC
-	TRBD1	TRBV7-6	TRBJ1-6	CASSRTGASYNSPLHF	TGTGCCAGCAGTCGCACAGGGGCCTCCTATAATTCACCCCTCCACTTT
-	-	TRBV5-4	TRBJ1-2	CASSLVGKDGYTF	TGTGCCAGCAGCTTGGTAGGGAAAGATGGCTACACCTTC
-	-	TRBV19	TRBJ1-1	CASSVGPNTEAFF	TGTGCCAGTAGTGTCGGACCAAACACTGAAGCTTTCTTT
-	TRBD1	TRBV11-2	TRBJ2-7	CASSLGATGGHEQYF	TGTGCCAGCAGCTTAGGGGCGACAGGGGGCCACGAGCAGTACTTC